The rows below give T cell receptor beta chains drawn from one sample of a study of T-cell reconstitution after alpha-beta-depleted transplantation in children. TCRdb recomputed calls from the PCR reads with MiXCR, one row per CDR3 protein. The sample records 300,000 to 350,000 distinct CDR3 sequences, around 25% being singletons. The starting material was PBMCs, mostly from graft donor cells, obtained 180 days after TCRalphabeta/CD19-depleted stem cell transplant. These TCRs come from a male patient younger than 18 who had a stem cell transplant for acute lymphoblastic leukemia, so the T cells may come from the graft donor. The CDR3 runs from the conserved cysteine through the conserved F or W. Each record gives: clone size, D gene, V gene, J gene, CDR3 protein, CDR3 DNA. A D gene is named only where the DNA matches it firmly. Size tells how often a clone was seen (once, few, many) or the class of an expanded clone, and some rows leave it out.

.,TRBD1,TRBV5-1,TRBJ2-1,CASSGTGGLRQFF,TGCGCCAGCAGCGGGACAGGGGGGTTGCGGCAGTTCTTC
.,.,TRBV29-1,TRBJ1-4,CSAADSATNEKLFF,TGCAGCGCCGCCGACAGTGCAACTAATGAAAAACTGTTTTTT
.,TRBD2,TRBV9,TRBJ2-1,CASSVSRTSNKNEQFF,TGTGCCAGCAGCGTAAGTAGGACTAGCAACAAGAATGAGCAGTTCTTC
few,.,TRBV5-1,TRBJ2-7,CASSLGTVGEQYF,TGCGCCAGCAGCCTAGGGACTGTGGGCGAGCAGTACTTC
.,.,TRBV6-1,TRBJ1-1,CASSEILGNTEAFF,TGTGCCAGCAGTGAAATCCTAGGGAACACTGAAGCTTTCTTT
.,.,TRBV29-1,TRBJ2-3,CSRGLAAVLDTQYF,TGCAGTCGGGGGCTAGCGGCTGTACTGGATACGCAGTATTTT
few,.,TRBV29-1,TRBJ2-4,CSVVPRSAAKNIQYF,TGCAGCGTTGTCCCCCGGAGTGCGGCCAAAAACATTCAGTACTTC
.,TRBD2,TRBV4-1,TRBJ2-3,CASSPISGPTQYF,TGCGCCAGCAGCCCAATTAGCGGGCCCACGCAGTATTTT
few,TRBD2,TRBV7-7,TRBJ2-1,CASSFKGLAGVLEGYNEQFF,TGTGCCAGCAGCTTCAAAGGGCTAGCGGGAGTGCTAGAGGGGTACAATGAGCAGTTCTTC
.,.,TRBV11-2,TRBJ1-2,CASSLSPEVPYGYTF,TGTGCCAGCAGCTTAAGCCCGGAAGTACCCTATGGCTACACCTTC
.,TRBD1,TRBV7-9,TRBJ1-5,CASSLEGQGNQPQHF,TGTGCCAGCAGCTTAGAGGGACAGGGCAATCAGCCCCAGCATTTT
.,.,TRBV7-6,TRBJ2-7,CASSSGGGAGYEQYF,TGTGCCAGCAGCTCAGGTGGGGGAGCCGGCTACGAGCAGTACTTC
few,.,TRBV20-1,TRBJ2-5,CSATSTETQYF,TGCAGTGCTACCTCCACAGAGACCCAGTACTTC
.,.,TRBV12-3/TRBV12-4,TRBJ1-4,CASTDTGPTNEKLFF,TGTGCCAGCACCGATACTGGACCAACTAATGAAAAACTGTTTTTT
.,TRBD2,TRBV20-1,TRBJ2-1,CSARLAVNEQFF,TGCAGTGCTAGACTAGCGGTAAATGAGCAGTTCTTC
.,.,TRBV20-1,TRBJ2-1,CSASWRGSGREQFF,TGCAGTGCTAGCTGGAGAGGGTCCGGGCGTGAGCAGTTCTTC
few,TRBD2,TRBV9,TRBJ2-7,CASSVAAGGGYEQYF,TGTGCCAGCAGCGTAGCAGCGGGAGGAGGCTACGAGCAGTACTTC
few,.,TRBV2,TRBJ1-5,CASSVGAVQPQHF,TGTGCCAGCAGTGTGGGGGCCGTACAGCCCCAGCATTTT
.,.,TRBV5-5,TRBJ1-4,CASSPTHGKEKLFF,TGTGCCAGCAGCCCGACCCACGGCAAGGAAAAACTGTTTTTT
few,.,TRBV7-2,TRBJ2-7,CASSPGNYEQYF,TGTGCCAGCAGCCCCGGGAACTACGAGCAGTACTTC
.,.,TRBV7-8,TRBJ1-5,CASSLTRYISNQPQHF,TGTGCCAGCAGCTTAACGCGATACATTAGCAATCAGCCCCAGCATTTT
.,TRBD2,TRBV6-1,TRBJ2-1,CASTSLELAGVATYNEQFF,TGTGCCAGCACCTCACTTGAACTAGCGGGAGTGGCCACCTACAATGAGCAGTTCTTC
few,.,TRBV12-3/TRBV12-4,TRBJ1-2,CASSFLQAYGYTF,TGTGCCAGCAGTTTTTTACAGGCTTATGGCTACACCTTC
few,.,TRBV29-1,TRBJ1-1,CSVAGHLFTEAFF,TGCAGCGTCGCGGGACACCTTTTCACTGAAGCTTTCTTT
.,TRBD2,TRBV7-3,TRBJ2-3,CASSPQGLRTDTQYF,TGTGCCAGCAGCCCGCAGGGACTACGCACAGATACGCAGTATTTT
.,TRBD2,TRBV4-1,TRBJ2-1,CASSQVIAGGYNEQFF,TGCGCCAGCAGCCAAGTTATAGCGGGAGGCTACAATGAGCAGTTCTTC
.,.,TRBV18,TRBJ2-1,CASSPPVLPLVAF,TGTGCCAGCTCACCACCGGTACTCCCGTTGGTGGCGTTC
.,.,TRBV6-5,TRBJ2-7,CASSYGGRQYF,TGTGCCAGCAGTTACGGTGGGAGGCAGTACTTC
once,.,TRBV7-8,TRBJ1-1,CASSLGLVRRNTEAFF,TGTGCCAGCAGCTTGGGTCTTGTAAGGAGAAACACTGAAGCTTTCTTT
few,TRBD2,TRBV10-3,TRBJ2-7,CAISELTGGGEQYF,TGTGCCATCAGTGAGTTGACAGGCGGGGGGGAGCAGTACTTC
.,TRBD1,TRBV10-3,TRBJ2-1,CVISESSQQGVVYNEQFF,TGTGTTATCAGTGAGTCGTCTCAACAGGGGGTAGTCTACAATGAGCAGTTCTTC
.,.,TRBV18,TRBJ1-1,CASSANRDTEAFF,TGTGCCAGCTCAGCAAACAGGGACACTGAAGCTTTCTTT
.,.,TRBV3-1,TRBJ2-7,CASSQEILAGEQYF,TGTGCCAGCAGCCAAGAGATTTTAGCTGGAGAGCAGTACTTC
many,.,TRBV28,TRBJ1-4,CASRKAGRANEKLFF,TGTGCCAGCAGAAAGGCGGGCAGAGCTAATGAAAAACTGTTTTTT
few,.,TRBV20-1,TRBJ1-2,CSAKEAGRGDYGYTF,TGCAGTGCTAAGGAGGCGGGGCGAGGGGACTATGGCTACACCTTC
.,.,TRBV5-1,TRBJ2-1,CASSPGRTGGNEQFF,TGCGCCAGCAGCCCGGGGAGGACAGGTGGAAATGAGCAGTTCTTC
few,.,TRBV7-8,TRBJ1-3,CARQTVSGNTIYF,TGTGCCAGACAGACGGTTTCTGGAAACACCATATATTTT
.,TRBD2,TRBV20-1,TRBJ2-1,CSASPYERGYNEQFF,TGCAGTGCTAGCCCCTATGAGCGGGGATACAATGAGCAGTTCTTC
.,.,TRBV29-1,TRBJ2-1,CSVEGKNLRTSKNEQFF,TGCAGCGTTGAAGGAAAAAACTTGAGAACTAGCAAGAATGAGCAGTTCTTC
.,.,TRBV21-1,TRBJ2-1,CASSGRDRGQNEQFF,TGTGCCAGCAGCGGCCGGGACAGGGGTCAGAATGAGCAGTTCTTC
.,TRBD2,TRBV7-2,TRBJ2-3,CASSIAGGPDTQYF,TGTGCCAGCAGCATAGCGGGAGGCCCAGATACGCAGTATTTT
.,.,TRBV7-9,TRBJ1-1,CASSSGWWGENTEAFF,TGTGCCAGCAGCTCGGGTTGGTGGGGGGAGAACACTGAAGCTTTCTTT
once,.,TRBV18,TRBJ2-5,CASSPAGETQYF,TGTGCCAGCTCACCGGCGGGAGAGACCCAGTACTTC
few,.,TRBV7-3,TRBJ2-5,CASSLIGGGQHHF,TGTGCCAGCAGCTTAATCGGGGGGGGACAGCACCACTTC
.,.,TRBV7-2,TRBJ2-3,CASSLGVGRTDTQYF,TGTGCCAGCAGCTTAGGGGTCGGACGCACAGATACGCAGTATTTT
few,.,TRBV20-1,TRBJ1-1,CSAPQVQIKEAFF,TGCAGTGCTCCACAAGTCCAGATTAAGGAGGCTTTCTTT
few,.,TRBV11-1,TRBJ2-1,CASSLASLKRTETYNEQFF,TGTGCCAGCAGCTTAGCGTCCCTGAAACGGACGGAGACCTACAATGAGCAGTTCTTC
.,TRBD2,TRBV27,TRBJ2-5,CASSPVAGPIQETQYF,TGTGCCAGCAGTCCGGTAGCGGGCCCGATCCAAGAGACCCAGTACTTC
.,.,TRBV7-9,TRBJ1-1,CASRVKGDDEAFF,TGTGCCAGCAGGGTGAAGGGGGACGATGAAGCTTTCTTT